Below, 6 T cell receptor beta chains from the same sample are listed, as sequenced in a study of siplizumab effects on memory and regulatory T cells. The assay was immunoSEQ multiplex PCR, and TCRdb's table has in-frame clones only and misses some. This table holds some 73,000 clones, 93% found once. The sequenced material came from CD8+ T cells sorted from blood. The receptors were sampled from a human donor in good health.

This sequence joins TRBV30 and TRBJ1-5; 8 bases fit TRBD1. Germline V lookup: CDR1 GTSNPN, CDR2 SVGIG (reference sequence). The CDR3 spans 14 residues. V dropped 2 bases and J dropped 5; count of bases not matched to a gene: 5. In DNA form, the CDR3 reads TGTGCCTGGAGTATCGGACAGGGCGATCAGCCCCAGCATTTT. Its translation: CAWSIGQGDQPQHF.

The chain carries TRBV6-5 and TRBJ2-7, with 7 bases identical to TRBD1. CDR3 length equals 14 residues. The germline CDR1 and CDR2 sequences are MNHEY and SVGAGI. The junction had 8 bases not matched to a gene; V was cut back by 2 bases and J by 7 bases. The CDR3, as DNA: TGTGCCAGCAGTTACACCAGGGGGTCAGGGGAGCAGTACTTC. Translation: CASSYTRGSGEQYF.

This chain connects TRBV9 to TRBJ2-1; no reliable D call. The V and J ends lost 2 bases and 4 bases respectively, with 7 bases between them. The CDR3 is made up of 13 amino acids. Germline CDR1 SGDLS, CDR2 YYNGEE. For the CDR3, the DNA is TGTGCCAGCAGCGTGGACGGATACAATGAGCAGTTCTTC. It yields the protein CASSVDGYNEQFF. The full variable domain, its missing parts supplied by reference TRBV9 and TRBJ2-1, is DSGVTQTPKHLITATGQRVTLRCSPRSGDLSVYWYQQSLDQGLQFLIQYYNGEERAKGNILERFSAQQFPDLHSELNLSSLELGDSALYFCASSVDGYNEQFFGPGTRLTVL.

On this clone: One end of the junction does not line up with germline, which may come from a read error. The CDR3 reads CAGSQEAGKSETQYF. The DNA for the CDR3 is TGTGCCGGCAGCCAAGAGGCGGGGAAGTCGGAGACCCAGTACTTC. The chain employs TRBV4-2 and TRBJ2-5; D may be TRBD2 (6 bases). Per germline, CDR1 LGHNA and CDR2 YNFKEQ. There are 15 residues in the CDR3.

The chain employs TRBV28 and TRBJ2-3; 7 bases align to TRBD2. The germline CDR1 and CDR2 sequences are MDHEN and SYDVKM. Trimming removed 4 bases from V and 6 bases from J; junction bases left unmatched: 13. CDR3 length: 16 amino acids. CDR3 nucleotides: TGTGCCAGCAGTTATCCGGATCACGGGGGGAGGGATACGCAGTATTTT. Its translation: CASSYPDHGGRDTQYF.

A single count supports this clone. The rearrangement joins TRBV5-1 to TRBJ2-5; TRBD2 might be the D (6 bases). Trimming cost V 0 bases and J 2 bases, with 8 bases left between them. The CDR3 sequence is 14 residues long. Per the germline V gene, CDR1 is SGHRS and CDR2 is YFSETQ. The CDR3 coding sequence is TGCGCCAGCAGCTTGGCGGGGACTCAAGAGACCCAGTACTTC. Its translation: CASSLAGTQETQYF. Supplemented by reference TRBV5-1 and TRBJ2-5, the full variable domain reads KAGVTQTPRYLIKTRGQQVTLSCSPISGHRSVSWYQQTPGQGLQFLFEYFSETQRNKGNFPGRFSGRQFSNSRSEMNVSTLELGDSALYLCASSLAGTQETQYFGPGTRLLVL.